This passage covers 24 T cell receptor beta chains from one sample sequenced in a study of identical twins. Each CDR3 protein is one row after TCRdb ran MiXCR on the 5' RACE reads. This sample has about 190,000 distinct CDR3 sequences, with more than 15% found just once. Another study also made use of these data, one on T cells expressing NK-cell markers.

The sequencing input was CD8+ T cells sorted from blood. The source of these receptors is a woman aged 18-30 years in good health.

This clonotype was seen repeatedly, ten times or more. V gene TRBV7-9 combines with J gene TRBJ2-5; D not resolved. This CDR3 has 11 residues. Germline V lookup: CDR1 SEHNR, CDR2 FQNEAQ (reference sequence). V was shortened by 6 bases and J by 5 bases, with 7 bases between the two germline ends. The CDR3 nucleotides are TGTGCCAGCAGGCTGAGTGAGACCCAGTACTTC. Translation gives CASRLSETQYF.

This clonotype has more than one count but fewer than ten. This sequence joins TRBV10-3 and TRBJ2-3; D unclear. The V gene's germline CDR1 is ENHRY and CDR2 SYGVKD. Deletions cut 6 bases from V and 1 base from J, with 14 bases between. The CDR3 loop spans 15 amino acids. The CDR3 DNA reads as TGTGCCATCAGAGCCCTTTTAGGTGGCACAGATACGCAGTATTTT. Translation: CAIRALLGGTDTQYF.

This clonotype turned up a few times. This chain uses TRBV6-5 with TRBJ2-7; 10 bases map to TRBD1. Losses at the gene ends were 2 bases for V and 1 base for J; bases not matched to a gene: 8. The CDR3 is made up of 17 amino acids. Germline V gene data show CDR1 as MNHEY and CDR2 as SVGAGI. The CDR3 spells CASSYGTGTGASYEQYF. The CDR3, as DNA: TGTGCCAGCAGTTACGGTACCGGGACAGGGGCGTCCTACGAGCAGTACTTC.

This clonotype appeared a few times. The J gene is TRBJ2-2, the V gene TRBV12-3 or TRBV12-4; TRBD2 is a possible D gene (6 bases). The germline V and J ends were trimmed by 5 bases and 2 bases, with 12 bases remaining between them. The CDR3 is made up of 15 amino acids. For the CDR3, the DNA is TGTGCCAGCAGTAAACCGGGACTTAACACCGGGGAGCTGTTTTTT. Translation gives CASSKPGLNTGELFF.

This clonotype was seen repeatedly, ten times or more. The CDR3 is CASSPDSSYEQYF. DNA of the CDR3: TGTGCCAGCAGTCCCGACAGTTCCTACGAGCAGTACTTC. This chain uses TRBV12-3 or TRBV12-4 with TRBJ2-7; D is perhaps TRBD1 (5 bases). V lost 5 bases and J lost 1, with 9 bases in between. This CDR3 is 13 amino acids long.

This sequence joins TRBV7-9 and TRBJ2-7; unclear D gene. Trimming removed 3 bases at V and 4 bases at J, with 13 bases between. Germline CDR1 is SEHNR and CDR2 is FQNEAQ (reference sequence). The CDR3 contains 14 residues. The CDR3 region has the DNA TGTGCCAGCAGCTTTTTTCTTAACACTTACGAGCAGTACTTC. This encodes CASSFFLNTYEQYF.

This clonotype came up a few times. The rearrangement joins TRBV11-2 to TRBJ2-1; tentative D call: TRBD2 (6 bases). The CDR3 runs 15 residues. The germline V and J ends were trimmed by 3 bases and 3 bases, with 12 bases remaining between them. Germline V gene sequence: CDR1 SGHAT, CDR2 FQNNGV. The CDR3 bases are TGTGCCAGCAGCTTCGTACCGGGAGACTACAATGAGCAGTTCTTC. Translating it yields CASSFVPGDYNEQFF.

The chain has TRBV12-3 or TRBV12-4 and TRBJ1-1; D may be TRBD1 (5 bases). CDR3 length equals 15 residues. The ends were cut back, 3 bases at V and 7 bases at J, with 18 bases in the middle. In DNA form, the CDR3 reads TGTGCCAGCAGTTTCGGGGACCCGGGAGGTGGTGAAGCTTTCTTT. It yields the protein CASSFGDPGGGEAFF.

The chain carries TRBV5-5 and TRBJ2-4, with D perhaps matching TRBD2 (5 bases). CDR1 and CDR2 from the germline V gene are SGHKS and YYEKEE (reference sequence). V was shortened by 0 bases and J by 1 base, with 14 bases between the two germline ends. The CDR3 totals 17 residues. The CDR3 is CASSLVGLSSAKNIQYF. CDR3 coding DNA: TGTGCCAGCAGCTTGGTAGGACTCTCTTCGGCCAAAAACATTCAGTACTTC.

This rearrangement joins TRBV5-4 to TRBJ2-7; D is unclear. V gave up 2 bases and J gave up 3 bases, with 6 bases separating them. The germline gives CDR1 SGHNT, CDR2 YYREEE (reference sequence). The CDR3 spans 12 residues. For the CDR3, the DNA is TGTGCCAGCAGCTTTGGTATCTACGAGCAGTACTTC. Its protein product is CASSFGIYEQYF.

This clonotype was recorded a few times. This rearrangement joins TRBV12-3 or TRBV12-4 to TRBJ2-7, with TRBD2 identical over 7 bases. This CDR3 contains 13 residues. V dropped 4 bases and J dropped 2; count of bases not matched to a gene: 2. DNA for the CDR3: TGTGCCAGCAGTTGGGGACTAACCTACGAGCAGTACTTC. Residues: CASSWGLTYEQYF.

The V gene is TRBV9, the J gene TRBJ2-3; 9 nucleotides agree with TRBD2. The V gene's germline CDR1 is SGDLS and CDR2 YYNGEE. After removal of 0 bases from V and 4 bases from J, the junction contained 6 bases not matched to a gene. The length of the CDR3 is 16 residues. The CDR3 nucleotides are TGTGCCAGCAGCGTAGCGGCGGGAGGGCCCCCAGATACGCAGTATTTT. It encodes CASSVAAGGPPDTQYF.

Ten or more counts support this clonotype. The chain carries TRBV4-3 and TRBJ2-7, with TRBD2 as a possible D gene (6 bases). The CDR3 covers 15 residues. V gave up 4 bases and J gave up 4 bases, with 17 bases separating them. CDR1 and CDR2 (germline): LGHNA, YSLEER. The CDR3 sequence: CASSPGTSGIYEQYF. CDR3 DNA: TGCGCCAGCAGCCCCGGGACTTCGGGAATTTACGAGCAGTACTTC.

The chain employs TRBV6-5 and TRBJ2-7; TRBD2 matches 7 bases. V was clipped by 5 bases and J by 7 bases; unmatched bases: 2. Germline loops: CDR1 MNHEY, CDR2 SVGAGI. The CDR3 sequence is 11 residues long. The CDR3 is CASSAGREQYF. The DNA for the CDR3 is TGTGCCAGCAGTGCCGGGAGGGAGCAGTACTTC.

The chain uses TRBV15 and TRBJ1-2, with TRBD1 identical over 10 bases. CDR1 and CDR2 (germline): LNHNV, YYDKDF (reference sequence). This CDR3 region has 15 residues. V lost 4 bases to trimming and J lost 4 bases; unmatched junction nucleotides: 6. CDR3 residues: CATSTDRGLSYGYTF. CDR3 bases: TGTGCCACCAGCACCGACAGGGGGCTATCCTATGGCTACACCTTC.

This clonotype came up a few times. The rearrangement links TRBV6-5 to TRBJ2-1, with 9 bases lining up with TRBD1. CDR3 length: 17 amino acids. In germline, CDR1 is MNHEY, CDR2 SVGAGI. The V segment lost 2 bases and the J segment 7 bases; nucleotides outside the gene matches: 12. The CDR3 nucleotides are TGTGCCAGCAGTTACCCCTTCCGACAGGGGGAGGTTAATGAGCAGTTCTTC. Amino acids: CASSYPFRQGEVNEQFF.

The V and J genes are TRBV12-5 and TRBJ1-3, with 7 bases aligning to TRBD1. The CDR3 length is 15 residues. Per the germline V gene, CDR1 is LGHNT and CDR2 is FRNRAP. J lost 3 bases, V lost 4 bases, and 6 bases had no gene match. The CDR3 here is CASGWQGDFGNTIYF. CDR3 sequence (DNA): TGTGCTAGTGGTTGGCAGGGGGATTTTGGAAACACCATATATTTT.

This clonotype was detected a few times. The chain couples TRBV6-1 to TRBJ2-2, with TRBD2 identical over 7 bases. In germline, CDR1 is MNHNS, CDR2 SASEGT. The CDR3 has 14 residues. V was clipped by 8 bases and J by 6 bases; unmatched bases: 9. The DNA of the CDR3 is TGTGCCAGCTGGGACGGGGGGATATCCGGGGAGCTGTTTTTT. It yields the protein CASWDGGISGELFF.

The V call is TRBV3-1, the J call TRBJ2-7; D is unresolved. The CDR3 consists of 12 residues. Trimming took off 4 bases at V and 4 bases at J, with 8 bases between the two ends. Germline V gene data show CDR1 as LGHDT and CDR2 as YNNKEL (reference sequence). The CDR3 reads CASSLEDYEQYF. In DNA form, the CDR3 reads TGTGCCAGCAGCCTCGAAGATTACGAGCAGTACTTC.

The chain couples TRBV3-1 to TRBJ2-1; D is possibly TRBD2 (6 bases). Germline-derived CDR1 and CDR2 are LGHDT and YNNKEL (reference sequence). Trimming took 3 bases from V and 3 from J, leaving 12 bases between them. The CDR3 extends over 15 amino acids. The DNA of the CDR3 is TGTGCCAGCAGCCATATGGGACTTAACTACAATGAGCAGTTCTTC. This gives the protein CASSHMGLNYNEQFF.

The chain uses TRBV10-3 and TRBJ2-3; 8 bases agree with TRBD2. This CDR3 is built from 16 residues. Germline lookup yields CDR1 ENHRY and CDR2 SYGVKD. Unmatched junction bases numbered 6, after V lost 4 bases and J lost 0 bases. CDR3 protein: CAISGLAGTSTDTQYF. In DNA form, the CDR3 reads TGTGCCATCAGTGGCCTAGCGGGTACTAGCACAGATACGCAGTATTTT.

The chain recombines TRBV7-9 with TRBJ2-5; D is possibly TRBD1 or TRBD2 (5 bases each). The CDR3 extends over 14 amino acids. Deletions cut 0 bases from V and 7 bases from J, with 12 bases between. CDR1 and CDR2 from the germline V gene are SEHNR and FQNEAQ (reference sequence). CDR3 sequence: CASSLAGTEGTQYF. DNA for the CDR3: TGTGCCAGCAGCTTAGCGGGGACGGAAGGGACCCAGTACTTC.

The rearrangement uses TRBV7-2 and TRBJ1-2; 7 bases line up with TRBD1. This CDR3 region has 13 residues. Germline V gives CDR1 SGHTA, CDR2 FQGNSA. V dropped 4 bases and J dropped 8; count of bases not matched to a gene: 7. This chain's CDR3 is CASSSPTGSGYTF. The CDR3 DNA reads as TGTGCCAGCAGCTCTCCGACAGGGAGCGGCTACACCTTC.

This clonotype has a handful of counts. V usage is TRBV9 and J usage is TRBJ2-1; 11 bases agree with TRBD2. The CDR3 runs 16 residues. Germline loops: CDR1 SGDLS, CDR2 YYNGEE. V shed 3 bases, J shed 7 bases, and the junction held 9 bases outside the gene matches. The CDR3 spells CASSDRTSGWGNEQFF. The CDR3 DNA reads TGTGCCAGCAGCGACCGGACTAGCGGGTGGGGGAATGAGCAGTTCTTC.